This T cell receptor beta chain was captured by sequencing in a study of cytomegalovirus exposure and HLA in healthy donors. Germline V lookup: CDR1 MDHEN, CDR2 SYDVKM. Trimming left V 2 bases short and J 3 bases short, with 10 bases between. The CDR3 is 14 residues long. These donors were members of the approximately 110-subject validation cohort, a group separate from the roughly 670-subject first cohort. Clones were read by immunoSEQ multiplex PCR, and TCRdb kept only the in-frame ones, dropping some. The table lists 95,000 to 150,000 clones, about 91% of them singletons. The sequence was collected from a woman aged 18-29 years in good health and CMV-seronegative. The chain links TRBV28 to TRBJ1-1; a weak D match, TRBD1 (5 bases). The source material was PBMCs. The CDR3 loop reads CASSLMGGDTEAFF. CDR3 sequence (DNA): TGTGCCAGCAGTTTAATGGGGGGGGACACTGAAGCTTTCTTT.